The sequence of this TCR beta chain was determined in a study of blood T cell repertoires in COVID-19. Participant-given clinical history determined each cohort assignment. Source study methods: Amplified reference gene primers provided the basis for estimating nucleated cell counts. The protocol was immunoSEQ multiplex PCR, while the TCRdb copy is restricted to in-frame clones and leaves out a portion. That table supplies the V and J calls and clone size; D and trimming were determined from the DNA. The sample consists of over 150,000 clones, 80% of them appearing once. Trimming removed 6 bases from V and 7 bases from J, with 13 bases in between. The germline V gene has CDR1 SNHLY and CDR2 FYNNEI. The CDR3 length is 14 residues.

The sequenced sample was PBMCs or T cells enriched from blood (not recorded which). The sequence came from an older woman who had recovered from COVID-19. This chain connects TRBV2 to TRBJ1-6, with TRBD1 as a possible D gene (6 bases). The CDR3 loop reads CASRKQGTNSPLHF. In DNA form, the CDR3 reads TGTGCCAGCAGGAAACAGGGCACAAATTCACCCCTCCACTTT.